The 11 T cell receptor beta chains in this list originate from one sample, sequenced in a study of beta chain features in type 1 diabetes. Their recognized antigens are unknown. Whole-study findings and limits: When Type 1 diabetes patients were examined, their TCRB CDR3s proved moderately but significantly shorter in all four CD4+ subsets.

TCRB transcripts that were expressed got sequenced, as all of the isolated RNA had been reverse transcribed. Method: immunoSEQ multiplex PCR; TCRdb's copy keeps in-frame clones and lacks some. The sample has around 100,000 clones; 25% to 30% are singletons. The sequenced material came from central memory CD4+ T cells from blood. These receptor sequences come from a woman under 30 with type 1 diabetes.

This chain connects TRBV14 to TRBJ2-7, with D possibly TRBD2 on 6 matching bases. Trimming took off 0 bases at V and 6 bases at J, with 21 bases between the two ends. Germline V gives CDR1 SGHDN, CDR2 FVKESK. This CDR3 is 17 amino acids long. This chain's CDR3 is CASSQEVTGEAAGEQYV. DNA for the CDR3: TGTGCCAGCAGCCAAGAAGTGACGGGAGAGGCCGCCGGCGAGCAGTACGTC.

This rearrangement joins TRBV27 to TRBJ1-2, with D possibly being TRBD1 (6 bases). CDR3 size: 14 residues. The germline V and J ends were trimmed by 3 bases and 4 bases, with 12 bases remaining between them. CDR1 is MNHEY and CDR2 is SMNVEV in the germline V gene (reference sequence). The CDR3: CASSLRTGSYGYTF. The CDR3 nucleotides read TGTGCCAGCAGTTTGCGAACAGGGTCCTATGGCTACACCTTC.

The chain recombines TRBV4-3 with TRBJ2-1; TRBD2 agrees at 11 bases. The V and J ends lost 0 bases and 9 bases, in that order; junction bases with no gene match: 16. In germline, CDR1 is LGHNA, CDR2 YSLEER. The CDR3 has 19 residues. This chain's CDR3 is CASSQEGSLAGGPGGEQFF. CDR3 coding DNA: TGCGCCAGCAGCCAAGAAGGGTCCCTAGCGGGAGGTCCAGGAGGTGAGCAGTTCTTC.

V usage is TRBV5-1 and J usage is TRBJ2-7; 13 bases are a match to TRBD2. The CDR3 runs 15 residues. The J segment lost 4 bases and the V segment lost 3 bases, leaving 4 bases of the junction unmatched. Germline CDR1 is SGHRS and CDR2 is YFSETQ. CDR3 coding DNA: TGCGCCAGCAGCTCGGTGGGACTAGCGGGGTACGAGCAGTACTTC. Translated, it gives CASSSVGLAGYEQYF.

This clone was seen a few times. The chain has TRBV28 and TRBJ2-7; 7 bases line up with TRBD2. The trim removed 6 bases at V and 2 bases at J, leaving 7 bases unmatched. Germline V CDR1 and CDR2: MDHEN, SYDVKM. The length of the CDR3 is 14 residues. As DNA, the CDR3 is TGTGCCAGCAGGGCTCAGGGACTAACCTACGAGCAGTACTTC. It yields the protein CASRAQGLTYEQYF.

This clone showed up many times. The chain employs TRBV29-1 and TRBJ2-3, with D possibly TRBD2 on 6 matching bases. The CDR3 has 14 amino acids. Germline V lookup: CDR1 SQVTM, CDR2 ANQGSEA. V was pared by 3 bases and J by 2 bases, with 12 bases between. The CDR3 is CSVDPGGNTDTQYF. In DNA, the CDR3 is TGCAGCGTTGATCCCGGGGGAAACACAGATACGCAGTATTTT.

The rearrangement joins TRBV18 to TRBJ2-3; no reliable D call. Deletions cut 2 bases from V and 2 bases from J, with 11 bases between. The germline V gene encodes CDR1 KGHSH and CDR2 LQKENI. There are 15 residues in the CDR3. The CDR3 spells CASSPVNGATDTQYF. For the CDR3, the DNA is TGTGCCAGCTCACCAGTTAACGGTGCCACAGATACGCAGTATTTT.

This clone showed up just a few times. V gene TRBV7-9 combines with J gene TRBJ2-5; TRBD2 agrees at 11 bases. V was pared by 3 bases and J by 3 bases, with 0 bases of the junction left unmatched. Germline assignment: CDR1 SEHNR and CDR2 FQNEAQ (reference sequence). This CDR3 spans 14 amino acids. For the CDR3, the DNA is TGTGCCAGCAGCTTGGGACTAGCGGAAGAGACCCAGTACTTC. This encodes CASSLGLAEETQYF.

The chain carries TRBV6-6 and TRBJ1-5, with 7 bases identical to TRBD1. This CDR3 is 13 amino acids long. V gave up 10 bases and J gave up 3 bases; unmatched junction bases: 6. CDR1 MNHNY and CDR2 SVGAGI come from the germline V gene (reference sequence). The CDR3 nucleotides are TGTGCCACCAGAGGGACAGTCAATCAGCCCCAGCATTTT. This codes for CATRGTVNQPQHF.

A few counts support this clone. V usage is TRBV28 and J usage is TRBJ2-1; D is uncertain. The V and J ends lost 3 bases and 12 bases respectively, with 9 bases between them. The CDR3 consists of 11 residues. The V gene's germline CDR1 is MDHEN and CDR2 SYDVKM. The CDR3 reads CASSFDGWQFF. The CDR3 region has the DNA TGTGCCAGCAGTTTTGACGGGTGGCAGTTCTTC.

V gene TRBV7-3 combines with J gene TRBJ1-5; a possible D gene is TRBD1 (5 bases). Trimming took off 5 bases at V and 0 bases at J, with 14 bases between the two ends. Germline V CDR1 and CDR2: SGHTA, FQGTGA. The CDR3 extends over 16 amino acids. CDR3 in amino acids: CASSPTDTFSNQPQHF. CDR3 DNA: TGTGCCAGCAGCCCTACGGACACTTTTAGCAATCAGCCCCAGCATTTT.